This T cell receptor beta chain was identified in a study of shared clonotypes between healthy human individuals. Method: immunoSEQ multiplex PCR; TCRdb's copy keeps in-frame clones and lacks some. The table has about 490,000 clones, about 79% seen once. With 3 bases removed from V and 10 bases from J, the gap between germline ends came to 16 bases. The CDR3 is made up of 14 amino acids. Germline V gene data show CDR1 as MNHEY and CDR2 as SMNVEV (reference sequence). The sequence was obtained from a woman aged 40-49 years in good health. Some clones in this sample may be carry-over from other donors' samples. The chain is built from TRBV27 and TRBJ2-1, with a possible D match to TRBD1 (7 bases). The sample was PBMCs. Here the CDR3 DNA reads TGTGCCAGCAGTTTCGCGGGCCCAGGGGGGGAGCAGTTCTTC. Its translation: CASSFAGPGGEQFF.